Presented here are 6 T cell receptor beta chains from one specimen sequenced in a study of cytomegalovirus exposure and HLA in healthy donors. The PCR ran on 60 Vbeta and 13 Jbeta primers. Produced via immunoSEQ multiplex PCR; TCRdb's table is partial and in-frame only. This sample has some 120,000 clones, with 81% found just once. The sequenced material came from PBMCs. These receptors were taken from a woman aged 25 to 45 in good health and CMV-seronegative.

The V call is TRBV10-3, the J call TRBJ2-1, with 7 bases aligning to TRBD1. Germline trimming cut 8 bases from V and 8 bases from J; bases unmatched to any gene: 12. Germline V gene data show CDR1 as ENHRY and CDR2 as SYGVKD. The CDR3 has 14 residues. CDR3 in amino acids: CAIRTGVGRYEQFF. The CDR3, as DNA: TGTGCCATCCGAACAGGGGTTGGTCGTTATGAGCAGTTCTTC.

The gene calls are TRBV30 and TRBJ1-1; D is perhaps TRBD1 (6 bases). Germline lookup yields CDR1 GTSNPN and CDR2 SVGIG (reference sequence). The CDR3 loop spans 13 amino acids. Trimming took 0 bases from V and 3 from J, leaving 8 bases between them. The CDR3 bases are TGTGCCTGGAGTGTACGGACAGACACTGAAGCTTTCTTT. It yields the protein CAWSVRTDTEAFF.

CDR3 in amino acids: CASLAGLAGSGELFF. The CDR3 bases are TGTGCCAGCCTGGCGGGACTAGCGGGATCCGGGGAGCTGTTTTTT. J is TRBJ2-2 and V is TRBV2; 13 bases match TRBD2. Trimming at V came to 8 bases and at J to 6 bases, leaving 6 bases not matched to a gene. Per the germline V gene, CDR1 is SNHLY and CDR2 is FYNNEI. This CDR3 contains 15 residues.

The chain combines TRBV5-4 with TRBJ2-1; a possible D gene is TRBD1 (6 bases). Trimming shortened V by 0 bases and J by 5 bases, and 21 bases separated the two germline ends. CDR1 and CDR2 from the germline V gene are SGHNT and YYREEE (reference sequence). The CDR3 has 18 residues. In nucleotides, the CDR3 is TGTGCCAGCAGCTTGGAATTGGGGGCCCAAGACCCCCACAATGAGCAGTTCTTC. Protein sequence: CASSLELGAQDPHNEQFF.

The genes are TRBV6-5 and TRBJ2-3; D gene ambiguous. V was trimmed by 4 bases and J by 1 base, leaving 9 bases between them. This CDR3 comprises 14 residues. Germline CDR1 MNHEY, CDR2 SVGAGI. The CDR3 nucleotides read TGTGCCAGCAGTTCAACAGCAGGCACAGATACGCAGTATTTT. Protein: CASSSTAGTDTQYF.

The chain has TRBV11-2 and TRBJ2-7; 8 bases are a match to TRBD2. The V gene end was trimmed by 4 bases and the J gene end by 4 bases; junction bases not matched to a gene: 9. The germline V gene encodes CDR1 SGHAT and CDR2 FQNNGV. CDR3 size: 15 residues. The CDR3 region has the DNA TGTGCCAGCAGCTCTACCGGGACTAGGGATTACGAGCAGTACTTC. Its protein product is CASSSTGTRDYEQYF.